Listed here are 15 T cell receptor beta chains from one sample, sequenced in a study of blood T cell repertoires in COVID-19. Clones were sequenced by immunoSEQ multiplex PCR, and TCRdb holds only the in-frame ones, with some missing. The sample includes some 260,000 clones, roughly 84% seen only once; the top ten take less than 4%. Sample: peripheral blood. These receptors all stem from a woman younger than 35 with acute or convalescent COVID-19.

The chain has TRBV6-4 and TRBJ1-2; 8 bases are shared with TRBD1. The V and J ends lost 5 bases and 5 bases, in that order; junction bases with no gene match: 7. Germline V gene data show CDR1 as MRHNA and CDR2 as SNTAGT. The CDR3 spans 14 residues. CDR3 nucleotides: TGTGCCAGCAGTCCTAGGACAGGGTGGTATGGCTACACCTTC. Translation: CASSPRTGWYGYTF.

V and J are TRBV4-2 and TRBJ2-2; maybe TRBD2 (6 bases). Germline assignment: CDR1 LGHNA and CDR2 YNFKEQ. Trimming took 1 base from V and 5 from J, leaving 8 bases between them. This CDR3 spans 14 amino acids. CDR3 sequence reads: CASSQARGTGELFF. The CDR3 DNA sequence: TGTGCCAGCAGCCAAGCACGGGGGACCGGGGAGCTGTTTTTT.

The gene calls are TRBV5-1 and TRBJ2-3, with D maybe TRBD1 (6 bases). The ends were cut back, 4 bases at V and 0 bases at J, with 12 bases in the middle. Germline-derived CDR1 and CDR2 are SGHRS and YFSETQ. This CDR3 has 15 amino acids. CDR3 DNA sequence: TGCGCCAGCAGCCCCGGGACACTTAGCACAGATACGCAGTATTTT. This sequence encodes CASSPGTLSTDTQYF.

This chain joins TRBV4-3 and TRBJ2-3, with TRBD2 matching over 8 bases. This CDR3 has 14 residues. The V segment lost 3 bases and the J segment 2 bases; nucleotides outside the gene matches: 1. From germline, CDR1 is LGHNA and CDR2 YSLEER. The chain's CDR3 is CASSHGLATDTQYF. The CDR3 DNA reads as TGCGCCAGCAGCCATGGACTAGCCACAGATACGCAGTATTTT.

This clone has only a few counts. The CDR3 loop is CASTSQGSYNEQFF. The CDR3, as DNA: TGTGCCAGCACCTCACAGGGCTCCTACAATGAGCAGTTCTTC. J is TRBJ2-1 and V is TRBV2, with a tentative D call TRBD1 (6 bases). The CDR3 loop spans 14 amino acids. Germline assignment: CDR1 SNHLY and CDR2 FYNNEI. V gave up 7 bases and J gave up 0 bases, with 10 bases separating them.

The chain couples TRBV7-2 to TRBJ2-3, with D unclear. CDR1 SGHTA and CDR2 FQGNSA come from the germline V gene. Between the trimmed V and J ends, which lost 1 base and 1 base, there was a span of 9 bases. The CDR3 loop spans 15 amino acids. CDR3 sequence reads: CASSLGRGGTDTQYF. The CDR3 DNA reads TGTGCCAGCAGCTTAGGGCGCGGAGGCACAGATACGCAGTATTTT.

Here the CDR3 DNA reads TGTGCCAGCAGTGAAGGGCAGGGAGGAGTTGAAGGTGAAAAACTGTTTTTT. Translated, it gives CASSEGQGGVEGEKLFF. The chain combines TRBV2 with TRBJ1-4; a weak D match, TRBD1 (5 bases). This CDR3 region has 17 residues. The germline gives CDR1 SNHLY, CDR2 FYNNEI. V was shortened by 1 base and J by 7 bases, with 19 bases between the two germline ends.

This chain uses TRBV7-9 with TRBJ2-5; TRBD1 is a possible D gene (5 bases). Germline V lookup: CDR1 SEHNR, CDR2 FQNEAQ (reference sequence). Trimming left V 8 bases short and J 0 bases short, with 7 bases between. The CDR3 extends over 12 amino acids. The CDR3 DNA is TGTGCCAGCGAGACAGACCAAGAGACCCAGTACTTC. Translating gives CASETDQETQYF.

The J gene is TRBJ2-7, the V gene TRBV7-9, with 8 bases lining up with TRBD2. Germline V gene data show CDR1 as SEHNR and CDR2 as FQNEAQ (reference sequence). CDR3 length: 12 residues. The junction had 5 bases not matched to a gene; V was cut back by 10 bases and J by 3 bases. CDR3 bases: TGTGCCATCCCGGGACTAGGCTACGAGCAGTACTTC. This translates into CAIPGLGYEQYF.

This chain joins TRBV5-1 and TRBJ2-7; 7 bases agree with TRBD2. Germline assignment: CDR1 SGHRS and CDR2 YFSETQ. CDR3 length: 15 amino acids. V gave up 4 bases and J gave up 6 bases; unmatched junction bases: 13. The CDR3 DNA follows: TGCGCCAGCAGCCCCGGACTAGGTGAGCCATCCGAGCAGTACTTC. Encoded protein: CASSPGLGEPSEQYF. Full variable domain (rest looked up from reference TRBV5-1 and TRBJ2-7): KAGVTQTPRYLIKTRGQQVTLSCSPISGHRSVSWYQQTPGQGLQFLFEYFSETQRNKGNFPGRFSGRQFSNSRSEMNVSTLELGDSALYLCASSPGLGEPSEQYFGPGTRLTVT.

The chain links TRBV19 to TRBJ2-7; TRBD2 matches 7 bases. This CDR3 has 14 amino acids. With 5 bases clipped from V and 0 bases from J, the junction kept 4 bases outside the gene matches. Germline CDR1 is LNHDA and CDR2 is SQIVND (reference sequence). CDR3 sequence: CASSRGDYSYEQYF. CDR3 DNA sequence: TGTGCCAGTAGTCGGGGGGACTACTCCTACGAGCAGTACTTC.

The V gene is TRBV6-1, the J gene TRBJ2-7, with 8 bases aligning to TRBD2. This CDR3 is 14 amino acids long. V shed 2 bases, J shed 2 bases, and the junction held 2 bases outside the gene matches. Germline CDR1 and CDR2: MNHNS and SASEGT. The CDR3 is CASSERLATYEQYF. CDR3 DNA: TGTGCCAGCAGTGAAAGACTAGCGACCTACGAGCAGTACTTC.

This chain joins TRBV5-8 and TRBJ2-1; D gene ambiguous. V gave up 0 bases and J gave up 0 bases, with 7 bases separating them. Germline assignment: CDR1 SGHTS and CDR2 YDEGEE. The CDR3 totals 15 residues. The CDR3: CASSLGGYSYNEQFF. The CDR3 DNA reads as TGTGCCAGCAGCTTGGGAGGCTACTCCTACAATGAGCAGTTCTTC.

The CDR3 coding sequence is TGTGCCAGCAGAAAGGACACAGGGGGCTCGTCCGGGGAGCTGTTTTTT. Protein product: CASRKDTGGSSGELFF. The genes are TRBV27 and TRBJ2-2; 9 nucleotides align to TRBD1. Germline CDR1 reads MNHEY; CDR2 reads SMNVEV (reference sequence). The trim removed 6 bases at V and 6 bases at J, leaving 11 bases unmatched. This CDR3 region has 16 residues.

This chain joins TRBV9 and TRBJ1-5; 8 nucleotides line up with TRBD1. Germline CDR1 and CDR2: SGDLS and YYNGEE. The length of the CDR3 is 14 residues. The V gene end was trimmed by 4 bases and the J gene end by 6 bases; junction bases not matched to a gene: 6. This CDR3 is CASSLTGGSQPQHF. CDR3 bases: TGTGCCAGCAGCTTAACAGGGGGTTCTCAGCCCCAGCATTTT.